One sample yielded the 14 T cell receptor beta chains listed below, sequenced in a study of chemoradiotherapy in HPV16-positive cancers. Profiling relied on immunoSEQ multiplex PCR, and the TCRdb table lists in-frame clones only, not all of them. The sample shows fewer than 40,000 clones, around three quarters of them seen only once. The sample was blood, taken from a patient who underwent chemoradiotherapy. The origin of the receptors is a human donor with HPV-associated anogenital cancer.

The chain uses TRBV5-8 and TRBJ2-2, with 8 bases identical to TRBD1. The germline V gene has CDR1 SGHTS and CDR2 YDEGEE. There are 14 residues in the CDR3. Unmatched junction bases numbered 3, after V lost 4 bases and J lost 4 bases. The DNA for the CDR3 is TGTGCCAGCAGCCCGGACAGGGCCACCGGGGAGCTGTTTTTT. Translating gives CASSPDRATGELFF.

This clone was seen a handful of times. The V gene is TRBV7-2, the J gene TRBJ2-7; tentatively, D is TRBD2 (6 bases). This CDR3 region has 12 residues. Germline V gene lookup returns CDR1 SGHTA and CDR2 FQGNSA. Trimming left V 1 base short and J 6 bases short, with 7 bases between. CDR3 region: CASSLGLVEQYF. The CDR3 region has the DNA TGTGCCAGCAGCTTAGGACTAGTCGAGCAGTACTTC.

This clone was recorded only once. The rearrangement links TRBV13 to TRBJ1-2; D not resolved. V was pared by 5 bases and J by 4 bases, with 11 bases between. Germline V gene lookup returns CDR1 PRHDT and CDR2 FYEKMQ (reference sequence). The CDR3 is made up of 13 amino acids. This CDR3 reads CASSPASPYGYTF. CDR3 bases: TGTGCCAGCAGCCCCGCCAGTCCCTATGGCTACACCTTC.

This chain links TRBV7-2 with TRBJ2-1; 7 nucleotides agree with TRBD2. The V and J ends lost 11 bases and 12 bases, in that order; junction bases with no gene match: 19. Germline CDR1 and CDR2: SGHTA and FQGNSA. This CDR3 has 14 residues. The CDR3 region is CACGLGWSGVGQFF. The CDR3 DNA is TGTGCCTGCGGGCTGGGTTGGAGCGGGGTGGGGCAGTTCTTC.

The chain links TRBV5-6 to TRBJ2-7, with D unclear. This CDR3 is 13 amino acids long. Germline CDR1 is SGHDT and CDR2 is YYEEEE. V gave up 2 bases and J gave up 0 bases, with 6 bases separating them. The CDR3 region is CASSFRLSYEQYF. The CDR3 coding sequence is TGTGCCAGCAGCTTTCGGCTCTCCTACGAGCAGTACTTC.

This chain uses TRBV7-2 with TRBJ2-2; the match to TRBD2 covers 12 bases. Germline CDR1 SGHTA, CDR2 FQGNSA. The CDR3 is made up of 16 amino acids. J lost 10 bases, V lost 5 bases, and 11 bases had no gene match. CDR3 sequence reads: CASSIYQTSGGVELFF. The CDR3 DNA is TGTGCCAGCAGCATCTACCAGACTAGCGGGGGTGTGGAGCTGTTTTTT.

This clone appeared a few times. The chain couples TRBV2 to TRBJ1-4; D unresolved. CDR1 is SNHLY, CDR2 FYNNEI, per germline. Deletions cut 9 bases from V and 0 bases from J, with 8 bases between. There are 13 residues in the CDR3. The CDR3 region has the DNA TGTGCCAGGGGAGCGGCAACTAATGAAAAACTGTTTTTT. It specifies CARGAATNEKLFF.

The CDR3 here is CASRASDGTDKNIQYF. The CDR3, as DNA: TGTGCCAGCAGGGCTTCGGACGGGACAGATAAAAACATTCAGTACTTC. The rearrangement links TRBV11-1 to TRBJ2-4; 7 positions agree with TRBD1. Losses at the gene ends were 6 bases for V and 4 bases for J; bases not matched to a gene: 12. The V gene's germline CDR1 is SGHAT and CDR2 FQDESV (reference sequence). This CDR3 is 16 amino acids long.

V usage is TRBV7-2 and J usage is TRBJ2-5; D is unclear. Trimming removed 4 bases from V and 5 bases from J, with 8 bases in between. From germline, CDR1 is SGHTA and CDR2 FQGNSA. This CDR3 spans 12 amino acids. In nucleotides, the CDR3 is TGTGCCAGCAGCTCCGCCGAGGAGACCCAGTACTTC. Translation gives CASSSAEETQYF.

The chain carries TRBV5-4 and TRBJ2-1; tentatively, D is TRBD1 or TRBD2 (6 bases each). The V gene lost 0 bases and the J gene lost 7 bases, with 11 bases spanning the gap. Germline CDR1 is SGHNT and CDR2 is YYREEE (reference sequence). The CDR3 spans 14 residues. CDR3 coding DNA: TGTGCCAGCAGCTTGGTACCGGGGGCGAATGAGCAGTTCTTC. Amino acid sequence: CASSLVPGANEQFF.

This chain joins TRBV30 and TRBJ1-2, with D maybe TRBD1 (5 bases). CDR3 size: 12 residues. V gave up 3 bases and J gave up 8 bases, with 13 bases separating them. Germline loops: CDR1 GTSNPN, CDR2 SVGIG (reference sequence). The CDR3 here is CAWRRQGEGYTF. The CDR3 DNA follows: TGTGCCTGGAGAAGGCAGGGAGAGGGCTACACCTTC.

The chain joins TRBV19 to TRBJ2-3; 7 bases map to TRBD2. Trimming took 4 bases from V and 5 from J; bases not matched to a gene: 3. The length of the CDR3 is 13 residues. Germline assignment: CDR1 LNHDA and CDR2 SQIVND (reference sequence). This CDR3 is CASSTSSGDTQYF. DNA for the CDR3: TGTGCCAGTAGTACCTCTAGCGGAGATACGCAGTATTTT. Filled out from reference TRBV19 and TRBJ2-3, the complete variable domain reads DGGITQSPKYLFRKEGQNVTLSCEQNLNHDAMYWYRQDPGQGLRLIYYSQIVNDFQKGDIAEGYSVSREKKESFPLTVTSAQKNPTAFYLCASSTSSGDTQYFGPGTRLTVL.

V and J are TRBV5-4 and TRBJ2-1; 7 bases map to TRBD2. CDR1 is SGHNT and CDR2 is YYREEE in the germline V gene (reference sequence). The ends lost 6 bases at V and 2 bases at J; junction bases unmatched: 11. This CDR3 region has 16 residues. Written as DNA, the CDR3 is TGTGCCAGCACCTCGGGCGGGAGCGGGGCCTACAATGAGCAGTTCTTC. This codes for CASTSGGSGAYNEQFF.

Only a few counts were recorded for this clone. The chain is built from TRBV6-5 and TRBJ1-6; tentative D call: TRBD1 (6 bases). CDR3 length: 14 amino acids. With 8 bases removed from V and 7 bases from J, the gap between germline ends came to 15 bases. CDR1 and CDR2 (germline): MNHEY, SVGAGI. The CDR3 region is CASGRGGGNSPLHF. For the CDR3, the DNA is TGTGCCAGCGGCAGGGGCGGGGGGAATTCACCCCTCCACTTT.